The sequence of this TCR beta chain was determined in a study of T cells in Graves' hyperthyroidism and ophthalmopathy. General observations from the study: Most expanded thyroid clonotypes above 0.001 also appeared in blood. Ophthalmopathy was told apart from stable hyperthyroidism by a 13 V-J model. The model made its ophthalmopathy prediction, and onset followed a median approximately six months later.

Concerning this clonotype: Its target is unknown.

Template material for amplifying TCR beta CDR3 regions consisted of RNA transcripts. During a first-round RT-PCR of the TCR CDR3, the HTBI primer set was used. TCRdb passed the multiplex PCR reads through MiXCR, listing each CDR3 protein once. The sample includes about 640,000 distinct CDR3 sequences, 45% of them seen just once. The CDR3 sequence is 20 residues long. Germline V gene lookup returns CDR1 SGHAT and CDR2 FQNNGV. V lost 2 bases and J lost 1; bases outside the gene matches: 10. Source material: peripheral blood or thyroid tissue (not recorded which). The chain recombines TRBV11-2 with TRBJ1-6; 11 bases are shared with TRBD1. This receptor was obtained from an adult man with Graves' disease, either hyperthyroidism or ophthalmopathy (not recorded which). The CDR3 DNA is TGTGCCAGCAGCTTAACCCCCCCCGGACAGGGGGCATCCTATAATTCACCCCTCCACTTT. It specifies CASSLTPPGQGASYNSPLHF.